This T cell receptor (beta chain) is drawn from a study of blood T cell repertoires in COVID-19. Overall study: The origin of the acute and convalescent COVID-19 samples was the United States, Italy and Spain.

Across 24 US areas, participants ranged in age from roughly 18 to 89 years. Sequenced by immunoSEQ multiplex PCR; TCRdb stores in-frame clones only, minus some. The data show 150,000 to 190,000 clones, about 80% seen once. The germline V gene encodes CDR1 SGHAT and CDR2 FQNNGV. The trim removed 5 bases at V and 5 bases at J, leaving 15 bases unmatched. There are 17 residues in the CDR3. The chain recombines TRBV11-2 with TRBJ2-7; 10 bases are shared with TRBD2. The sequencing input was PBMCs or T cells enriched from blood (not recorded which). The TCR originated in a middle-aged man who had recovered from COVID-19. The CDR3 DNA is TGTGCCAGCAGCCCGGGGGGTAGCGGGGGGTACACGGACGAGCAGTACTTC. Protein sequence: CASSPGGSGGYTDEQYF.